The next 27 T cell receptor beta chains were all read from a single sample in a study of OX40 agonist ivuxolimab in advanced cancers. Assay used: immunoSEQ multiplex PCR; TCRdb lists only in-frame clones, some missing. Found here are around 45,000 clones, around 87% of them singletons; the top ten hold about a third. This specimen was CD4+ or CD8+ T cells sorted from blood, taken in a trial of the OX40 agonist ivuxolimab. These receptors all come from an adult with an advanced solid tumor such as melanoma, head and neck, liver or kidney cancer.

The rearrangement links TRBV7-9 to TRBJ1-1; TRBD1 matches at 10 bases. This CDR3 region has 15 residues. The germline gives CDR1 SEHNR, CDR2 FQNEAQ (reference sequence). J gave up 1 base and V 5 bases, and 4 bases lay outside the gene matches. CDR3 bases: TGTGCCAGCAGCCCAAGGGACAGGGGGAACACTGAAGCTTTCTTT. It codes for CASSPRDRGNTEAFF.

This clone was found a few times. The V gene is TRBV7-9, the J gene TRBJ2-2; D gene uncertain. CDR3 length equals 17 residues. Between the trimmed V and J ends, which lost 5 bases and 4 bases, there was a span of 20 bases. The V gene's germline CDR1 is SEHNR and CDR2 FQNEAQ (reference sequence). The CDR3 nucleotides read TGTGCCAGCAGCCCGGACGGGCCTACTGGAGCCACCGGGGAGCTGTTTTTT. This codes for CASSPDGPTGATGELFF. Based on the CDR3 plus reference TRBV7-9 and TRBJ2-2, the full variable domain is DTGVSQNPRHKITKRGQNVTFRCDPISEHNRLYWYRQTLGQGPEFLTYFQNEAQLEKSRLLSDRFSAERPKGSFSTLEIQRTEQGDSAMYLCASSPDGPTGATGELFFGEGSRLTVL.

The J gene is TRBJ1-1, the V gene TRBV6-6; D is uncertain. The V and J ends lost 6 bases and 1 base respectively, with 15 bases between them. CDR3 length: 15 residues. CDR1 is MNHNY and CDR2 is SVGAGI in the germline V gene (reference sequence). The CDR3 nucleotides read TGTGCCAGCAGGGGGTTGGGCGCGGGGAACACTGAAGCTTTCTTT. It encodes CASRGLGAGNTEAFF.

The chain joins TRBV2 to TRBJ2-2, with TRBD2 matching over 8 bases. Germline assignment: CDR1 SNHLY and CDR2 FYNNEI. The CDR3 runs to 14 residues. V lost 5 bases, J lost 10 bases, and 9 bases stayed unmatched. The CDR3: CASSRTSSKMELFF. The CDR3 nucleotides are TGTGCCAGCAGTAGGACTAGCTCCAAGATGGAGCTGTTTTTT.

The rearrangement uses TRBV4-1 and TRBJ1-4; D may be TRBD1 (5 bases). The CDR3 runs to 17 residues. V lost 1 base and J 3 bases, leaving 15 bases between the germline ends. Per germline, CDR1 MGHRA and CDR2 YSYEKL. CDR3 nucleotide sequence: TGCGCCAGCAGCCAAGGACTTAAGGAGACAGCTAATGAAAAACTGTTTTTT. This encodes CASSQGLKETANEKLFF.

The CDR3 coding sequence is TGTGCCAGCAGCCAAGAGCGGGGGGCCCGGGAGACCCAGTACTTC. This sequence encodes CASSQERGARETQYF. The V call is TRBV7-8, the J call TRBJ2-5; 9 bases are a match to TRBD2. Per the germline V gene, CDR1 is SGHVS and CDR2 is FQNEAQ. V lost 5 bases, J lost 5 bases, and 9 bases stayed unmatched. The CDR3 is 15 residues long.

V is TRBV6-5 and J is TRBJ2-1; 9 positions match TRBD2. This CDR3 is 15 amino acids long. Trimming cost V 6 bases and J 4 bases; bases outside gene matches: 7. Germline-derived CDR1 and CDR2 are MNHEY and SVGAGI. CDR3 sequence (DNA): TGTGCCAGCAGCCCAGGAGCGGGGGGATACAATGAGCAGTTCTTC. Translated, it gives CASSPGAGGYNEQFF.

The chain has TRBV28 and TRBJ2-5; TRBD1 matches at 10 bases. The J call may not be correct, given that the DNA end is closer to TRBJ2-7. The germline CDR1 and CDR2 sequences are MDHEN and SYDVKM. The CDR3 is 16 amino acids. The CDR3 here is CASSGAGQGSSYEQYF. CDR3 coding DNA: TGTGCCAGCAGTGGGGCGGGACAGGGGAGCTCCTACGAGCAGTACTTC.

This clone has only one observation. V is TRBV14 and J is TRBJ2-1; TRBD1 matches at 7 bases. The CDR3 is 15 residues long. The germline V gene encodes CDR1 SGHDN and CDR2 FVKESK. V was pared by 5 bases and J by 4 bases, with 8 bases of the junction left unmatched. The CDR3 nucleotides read TGTGCCAGCAGCAAGGGACAGACGATATACAATGAGCAGTTCTTC. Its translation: CASSKGQTIYNEQFF.

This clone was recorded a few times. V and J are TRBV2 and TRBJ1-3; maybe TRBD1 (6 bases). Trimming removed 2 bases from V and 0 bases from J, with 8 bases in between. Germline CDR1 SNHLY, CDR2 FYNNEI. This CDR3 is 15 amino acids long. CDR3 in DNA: TGTGCCAGCAGTGAACCCAGGGGCTCTGGAAACACCATATATTTT. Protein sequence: CASSEPRGSGNTIYF.

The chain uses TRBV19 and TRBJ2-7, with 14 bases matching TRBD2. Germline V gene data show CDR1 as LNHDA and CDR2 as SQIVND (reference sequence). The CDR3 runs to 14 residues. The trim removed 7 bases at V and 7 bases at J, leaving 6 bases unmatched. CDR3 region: CASTERLAGGEQYF. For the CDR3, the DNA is TGTGCCAGTACGGAGAGACTAGCGGGAGGGGAGCAGTACTTC.

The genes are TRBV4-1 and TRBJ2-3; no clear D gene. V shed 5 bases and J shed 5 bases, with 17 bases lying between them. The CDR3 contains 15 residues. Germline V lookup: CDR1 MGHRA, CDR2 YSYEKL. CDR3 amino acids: CASSARSIRIDTQYF. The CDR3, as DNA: TGCGCCAGCAGCGCGCGGAGTATTCGAATAGATACGCAGTATTTT.

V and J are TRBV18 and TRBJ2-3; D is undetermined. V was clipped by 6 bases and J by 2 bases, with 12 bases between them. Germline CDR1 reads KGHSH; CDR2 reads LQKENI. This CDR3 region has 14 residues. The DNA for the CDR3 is TGTGCCAGCTCTTTCGTCGGTACCACAGATACGCAGTATTTT. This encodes CASSFVGTTDTQYF.

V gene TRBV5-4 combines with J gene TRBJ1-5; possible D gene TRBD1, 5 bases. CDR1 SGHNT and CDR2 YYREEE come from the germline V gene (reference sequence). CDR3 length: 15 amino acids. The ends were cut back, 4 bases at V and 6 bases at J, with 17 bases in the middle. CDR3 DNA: TGTGCCAGCAGCCAAGCACCAGGGTTTAGTCAGCCCCAGCATTTT. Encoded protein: CASSQAPGFSQPQHF.

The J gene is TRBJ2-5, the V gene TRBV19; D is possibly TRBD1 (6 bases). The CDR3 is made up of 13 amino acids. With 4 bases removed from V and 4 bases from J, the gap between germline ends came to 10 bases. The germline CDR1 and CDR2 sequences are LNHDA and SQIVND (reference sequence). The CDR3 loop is CASSRGPRETQYF. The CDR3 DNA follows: TGTGCCAGTAGTAGGGGGCCCCGAGAGACCCAGTACTTC.

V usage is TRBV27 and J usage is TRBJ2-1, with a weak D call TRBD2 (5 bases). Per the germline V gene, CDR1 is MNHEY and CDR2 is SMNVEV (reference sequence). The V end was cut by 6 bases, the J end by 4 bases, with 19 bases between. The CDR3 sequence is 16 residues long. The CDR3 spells CASRPKELASYNEQFF. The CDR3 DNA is TGTGCCAGCAGACCAAAGGAGCTAGCATCGTACAATGAGCAGTTCTTC.

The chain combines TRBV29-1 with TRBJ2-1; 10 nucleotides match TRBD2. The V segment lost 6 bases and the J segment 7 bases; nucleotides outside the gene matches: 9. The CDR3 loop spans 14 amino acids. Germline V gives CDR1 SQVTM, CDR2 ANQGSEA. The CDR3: CSVYLAGVVNEQFF. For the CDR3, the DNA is TGCAGCGTCTATCTAGCGGGAGTGGTGAATGAGCAGTTCTTC.

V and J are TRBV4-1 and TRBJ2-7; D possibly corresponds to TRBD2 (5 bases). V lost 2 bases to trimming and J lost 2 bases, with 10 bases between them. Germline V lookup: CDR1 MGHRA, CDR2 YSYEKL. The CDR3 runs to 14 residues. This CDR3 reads CASSQSSSTYEQYF. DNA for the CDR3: TGCGCCAGCAGCCAAAGCTCTAGCACCTACGAGCAGTACTTC.

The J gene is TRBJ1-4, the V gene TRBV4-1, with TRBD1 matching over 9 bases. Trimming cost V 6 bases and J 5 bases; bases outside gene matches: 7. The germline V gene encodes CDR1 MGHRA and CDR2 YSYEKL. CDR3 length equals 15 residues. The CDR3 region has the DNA TGCGCCAGCAGACGGACAGGGGACGAAAATGAAAAACTGTTTTTT. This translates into CASRRTGDENEKLFF.

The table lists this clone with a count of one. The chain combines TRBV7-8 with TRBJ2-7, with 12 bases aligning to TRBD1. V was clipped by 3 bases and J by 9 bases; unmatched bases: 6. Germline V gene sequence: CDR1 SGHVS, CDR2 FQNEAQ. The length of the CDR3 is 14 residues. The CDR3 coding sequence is TGTGCCAGCAGCTTTCGGGGGACAGGGGGCTGGCAGTACTTC. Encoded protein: CASSFRGTGGWQYF.

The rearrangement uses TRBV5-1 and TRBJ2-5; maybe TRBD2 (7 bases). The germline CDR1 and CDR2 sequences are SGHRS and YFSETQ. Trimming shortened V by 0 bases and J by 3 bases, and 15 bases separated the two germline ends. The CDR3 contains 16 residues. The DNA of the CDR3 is TGCGCCAGCAGCTTGGCCCGGGGGGCCCTTGAAGAGACCCAGTACTTC. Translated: CASSLARGALEETQYF.

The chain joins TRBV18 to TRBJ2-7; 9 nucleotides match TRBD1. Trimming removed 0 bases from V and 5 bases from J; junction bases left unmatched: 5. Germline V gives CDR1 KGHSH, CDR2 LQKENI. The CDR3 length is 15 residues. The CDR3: CASSPPSGTGHEQYF. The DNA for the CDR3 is TGTGCCAGCTCACCACCGAGCGGGACAGGGCACGAGCAGTACTTC.

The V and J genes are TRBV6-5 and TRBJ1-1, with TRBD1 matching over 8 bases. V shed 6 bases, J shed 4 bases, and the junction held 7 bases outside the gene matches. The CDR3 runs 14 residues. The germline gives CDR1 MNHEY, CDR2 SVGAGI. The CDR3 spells CASRAGQGATEAFF. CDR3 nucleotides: TGTGCCAGCAGGGCCGGACAGGGCGCCACTGAAGCTTTCTTT.

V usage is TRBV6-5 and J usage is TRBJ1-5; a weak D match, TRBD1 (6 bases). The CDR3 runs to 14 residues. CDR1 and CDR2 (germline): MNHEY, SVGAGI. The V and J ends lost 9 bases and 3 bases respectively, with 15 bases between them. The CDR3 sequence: CASHGGPINQPQHF. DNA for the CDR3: TGTGCCAGTCATGGGGGGCCAATCAATCAGCCCCAGCATTTT.

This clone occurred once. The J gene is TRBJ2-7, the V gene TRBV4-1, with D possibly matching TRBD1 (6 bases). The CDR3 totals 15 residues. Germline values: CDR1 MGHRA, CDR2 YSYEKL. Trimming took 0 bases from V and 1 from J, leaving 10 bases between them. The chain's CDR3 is CASSQELGGSYEQYF. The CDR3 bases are TGCGCCAGCAGCCAAGAATTAGGGGGTTCCTACGAGCAGTACTTC.

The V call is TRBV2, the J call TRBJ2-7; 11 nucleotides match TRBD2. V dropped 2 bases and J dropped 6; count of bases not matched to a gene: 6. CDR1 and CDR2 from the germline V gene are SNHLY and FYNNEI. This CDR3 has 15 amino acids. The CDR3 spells CASSERASGRFEQYF. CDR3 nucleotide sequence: TGTGCCAGCAGTGAAAGGGCTAGCGGGAGGTTCGAGCAGTACTTC.

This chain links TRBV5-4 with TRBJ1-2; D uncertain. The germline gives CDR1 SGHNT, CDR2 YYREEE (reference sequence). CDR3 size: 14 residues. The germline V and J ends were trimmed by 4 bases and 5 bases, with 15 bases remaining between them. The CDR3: CASSPAGVNYGYTF. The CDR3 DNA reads TGTGCCAGCAGCCCTGCCGGGGTAAATTATGGCTACACCTTC. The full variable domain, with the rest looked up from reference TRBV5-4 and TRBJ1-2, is ETGVTQSPTHLIKTRGQQVTLRCSSQSGHNTVSWYQQALGQGPQFIFQYYREEENGRGNFPPRFSGLQFPNYSSELNVNALELDDSALYLCASSPAGVNYGYTFGSGTRLTVV.